Listed below are T cell receptor beta chains from one sample, sequenced in a study of blood T cell repertoires in COVID-19. Here immunoSEQ multiplex PCR was the method, and the copy in TCRdb shows in-frame clones only, minus some. This table has 200,000 to 250,000 clones, around 85% appearing once. Source material: PBMCs or T cells enriched from blood (not recorded which). The source is a woman between 50 and 59 years old in a cohort exposed to, infected with or recovered from COVID-19 (not recorded which). Each CDR3 is given with its conserved first and last residue. The D gene is left open where the match is weak. Size is omitted from some rows. Given values are once, few, many or a class for expanded clones.

cdr3_aa,cdr3_nt,j_call,clone_size,d_call,v_call
CASSQTRGGGVVTSPLHF,TGTGCCAGCAGCCAAACCCGCGGAGGGGGGGTAGTTACTTCACCCCTCCACTTT,TRBJ1-6,.,.,TRBV7-9
CASRMAGTGGSYNEQFF,TGTGCCAGCAGGATGGCTGGGACAGGGGGTTCCTACAATGAGCAGTTCTTC,TRBJ2-1,.,TRBD1,TRBV7-2
CRVGTGAPEAFF,TGTCGAGTAGGGACAGGGGCACCTGAAGCTTTCTTT,TRBJ1-1,.,TRBD1,TRBV7-9
CASSSRVTQYF,TGTGCCAGCAGCAGCAGGGTGACCCAGTACTTC,TRBJ2-5,.,.,TRBV7-2
CSGGAGGSQYF,TGCAGCGGAGGGGCAGGGGGTTCGCAGTATTTT,TRBJ2-3,.,TRBD1,TRBV29-1
CASSFRQGASYEQYF,TGTGCCAGCAGCTTTAGGCAGGGGGCCTCCTACGAGCAGTACTTC,TRBJ2-7,.,TRBD1,TRBV7-2
CASSPTAGGVSEQFF,TGTGCCAGCTCACCTACCGCCGGGGGGGTCAGTGAGCAGTTCTTC,TRBJ2-1,.,TRBD2,TRBV18
CASSRRDRYTEAFF,TGTGCCAGCAGCAGACGGGACAGGTACACTGAAGCTTTCTTT,TRBJ1-1,few,TRBD1,TRBV9
CASSSTLAWETDTQYF,TGTGCCAGCAGTTCCACACTAGCGTGGGAAACAGATACGCAGTATTTT,TRBJ2-3,.,TRBD2,TRBV27
CASSFHRGRGTDTQYF,TGTGCCAGCAGCTTCCACAGGGGGCGCGGCACAGATACGCAGTATTTT,TRBJ2-3,.,TRBD1,TRBV5-8
CASSDSGRGAFF,TGTGCCAGCAGTGATTCAGGGAGGGGGGCTTTCTTT,TRBJ1-1,.,.,TRBV25-1
CASSENHRGDALDF,TGTGCCAGCAGTGAGAATCATCGGGGGGACGCCCTAGACTTC,TRBJ2-5,.,TRBD2,TRBV2
CASSKPPDSKETQYF,TGTGCCAGCAGCAAACCCCCGGACAGCAAAGAGACCCAGTACTTC,TRBJ2-5,.,.,TRBV21-1
CASRQGLKQPQHF,TGTGCCAGCAGACAGGGCCTCAAACAGCCCCAGCATTTT,TRBJ1-5,.,.,TRBV28
CASSWGQGSDTEAFF,TGTGCCAGCAGCTGGGGGCAGGGTAGTGACACTGAAGCTTTCTTT,TRBJ1-1,.,.,TRBV7-9
CASSLNFRGLNTGELFF,TGTGCCAGCAGCTTAAATTTCAGGGGTCTCAACACCGGGGAGCTGTTTTTT,TRBJ2-2,.,.,TRBV11-2
CASSLGTEGNTIYF,TGTGCCAGCAGCTTGGGGACAGAAGGAAACACCATATATTTT,TRBJ1-3,.,.,TRBV5-6
CASSQNRGLDGNTIYF,TGTGCCAGCAGCCAAAACAGGGGGCTGGATGGAAACACCATATATTTT,TRBJ1-3,.,TRBD1,TRBV3-1/TRBV3-2
CASSLGTGNYGYTF,TGTGCCAGCAGCTTAGGGACAGGGAACTATGGCTACACCTTC,TRBJ1-2,few,TRBD1,TRBV7-2
CASLDRAINEKLFF,TGTGCCTCTCTAGACAGGGCAATTAATGAAAAACTGTTTTTT,TRBJ1-4,once,TRBD1,TRBV30
CASSVEGFPGGGYTF,TGTGCCAGCAGCGTAGAAGGTTTCCCGGGCGGGGGCTACACCTTC,TRBJ1-2,.,.,TRBV9
CASSQNSRTTNTGELFF,TGCGCCAGCAGCCAGAACAGCCGCACAACGAACACCGGGGAGCTGTTTTTT,TRBJ2-2,once,.,TRBV4-1
CSAKGAYGYTF,TGCAGTGCTAAAGGGGCGTATGGCTACACCTTC,TRBJ1-2,once,.,TRBV20-1
CASSLGQGSGYTF,TGCGCCAGCAGCTTGGGACAGGGTAGTGGCTACACCTTC,TRBJ1-2,.,TRBD1,TRBV5-1
CASSPTPGQNEKLFF,TGTGCCAGCTCACCGACTCCGGGACAGAATGAAAAACTGTTTTTT,TRBJ1-4,.,TRBD1,TRBV18
CASSSPLGQEAFF,TGTGCCAGCAGTTCCCCTCTGGGACAAGAAGCTTTCTTT,TRBJ1-1,.,.,TRBV6-2/TRBV6-3
CASSPDRSSSYEQYF,TGTGCCAGCAGCCCCGACCGGTCTAGCTCCTACGAGCAGTACTTC,TRBJ2-7,.,.,TRBV2
CASSPGGTDLSYEQYF,TGCGCCAGCAGTCCTGGGGGGACCGACCTCTCCTACGAGCAGTACTTC,TRBJ2-7,.,.,TRBV5-1
CASHDQGGAKNIQYF,TGTGCCTCCCACGACCAGGGAGGGGCCAAAAACATTCAGTACTTC,TRBJ2-4,.,TRBD2,TRBV2
CASSADRSPYGYTF,TGTGCCAGCAGCGCTGACAGGAGCCCCTACGGCTACACCTTC,TRBJ1-2,.,.,TRBV9
CASSLHGGAYYEQYF,TGTGCCAGCAGCCTGCATGGGGGGGCGTACTACGAGCAGTACTTC,TRBJ2-7,.,.,TRBV28
CASSQTASPLHF,TGTGCCAGCAGCCAAACTGCTTCACCCCTCCACTTT,TRBJ1-6,.,.,TRBV14
CASSAGKF,TGTGCCAGCAGCGCAGGGAAATTC,TRBJ1-2,.,.,TRBV3-1/TRBV3-2
CASSPAGGTGNTIYF,TGTGCCAGCAGCCCCGCCGGGGGGACTGGAAACACCATATATTTT,TRBJ1-3,.,.,TRBV9
CASTPKKETQYF,TGTGCCAGCACCCCCAAAAAAGAGACCCAGTACTTC,TRBJ2-5,.,.,TRBV11-2
CASSLGSGSNQPQHF,TGTGCCAGCAGCTTAGGATCAGGTTCCAATCAGCCCCAGCATTTT,TRBJ1-5,few,.,TRBV7-2
CASSLSLAGAYEQYF,TGTGCCAGCAGCTTATCTCTAGCGGGCGCCTACGAGCAGTACTTC,TRBJ2-7,.,TRBD2,TRBV7-2
CASSLLIGYTEAFF,TGTGCCAGCAGCTTACTAATCGGTTACACTGAAGCTTTCTTT,TRBJ1-1,.,.,TRBV7-8
CASSLEVNEKLFF,TGTGCCAGCAGCTTAGAGGTTAATGAAAAACTGTTTTTT,TRBJ1-4,once,.,TRBV5-8
CASGSWGQGNTGELFF,TGTGCCAGTGGGTCCTGGGGACAGGGTAACACCGGGGAGCTGTTTTTT,TRBJ2-2,.,TRBD1,TRBV19
CASSFLGSRAQYF,TGTGCCAGCAGTTTCCTCGGTAGTCGGGCCCAGTACTTC,TRBJ2-5,.,.,TRBV27
CATRSSYNEQFF,TGTGCCACCCGGAGCTCCTACAATGAGCAGTTCTTC,TRBJ2-1,.,.,TRBV13
CASSPNGRVGAGDGYTF,TGTGCCAGCTCACCAAACGGCAGGGTCGGAGCGGGGGATGGCTACACCTTC,TRBJ1-2,.,.,TRBV18
CASSFGAGGIDYEQYF,TGTGCCAGCAGCTTTGGGGCGGGGGGAATTGATTACGAGCAGTACTTC,TRBJ2-7,.,TRBD2,TRBV5-4
CATKLTGPGELFF,TGTGCCACCAAACTAACAGGGCCCGGGGAGCTGTTTTTT,TRBJ2-2,few,.,TRBV6-5
CASSPDNRMGYTF,TGTGCCAGCAGCCCGGACAACCGGATGGGCTACACCTTC,TRBJ1-2,once,.,TRBV5-6
CASSQTTNEKLFF,TGCGCCAGCTCACAGACCACTAATGAAAAACTGTTTTTT,TRBJ1-4,few,.,TRBV4-1
CASSLASGTNYGYTF,TGCGCCAGCAGCTTGGCTTCGGGGACTAACTATGGCTACACCTTC,TRBJ1-2,.,.,TRBV5-1
CATSGKAGPNQPQHF,TGTGCCACCAGTGGAAAAGCGGGACCCAATCAGCCCCAGCATTTT,TRBJ1-5,.,.,TRBV24-1
CASSLARGGRANTEAFF,TGTGCCAGCAGCTTGGCTCGGGGCGGGAGAGCGAACACTGAAGCTTTCTTT,TRBJ1-1,.,.,TRBV11-2
CSVRVFTEAFF,TGCAGCGTGAGAGTCTTCACTGAAGCTTTCTTT,TRBJ1-1,.,.,TRBV29-1
CASSPEGLVAGNTIYF,TGTGCCAGCTCACCTGAGGGTCTGGTTGCCGGAAACACCATATATTTT,TRBJ1-3,.,.,TRBV18
CASSQVAGTLTDTQYF,TGCGCCAGCAGCCAAGTAGCGGGGACGCTCACAGATACGCAGTATTTT,TRBJ2-3,.,TRBD2,TRBV4-1
CAWSGQGWTEAFF,TGTGCCTGGAGTGGACAGGGATGGACTGAAGCTTTCTTT,TRBJ1-1,.,TRBD1,TRBV30
CASSLRTGDVQETQYF,TGTGCCAGCAGCTTGAGGACAGGGGATGTTCAAGAGACCCAGTACTTC,TRBJ2-5,.,TRBD1,TRBV5-5
CASSLVGDSNQPQHF,TGTGCCAGCAGCTTGGTAGGGGATAGCAATCAGCCCCAGCATTTT,TRBJ1-5,.,.,TRBV5-5
CAWQLTMNTEAFF,TGTGCCTGGCAACTAACTATGAACACTGAAGCTTTCTTT,TRBJ1-1,.,.,TRBV30